The subject of this entry is one TCR beta chain. As yet, its antigen is unknown. The assay was immunoSEQ multiplex PCR, and TCRdb's table has in-frame clones only and misses some. The sample has about 86,000 clones, 91% seen once. Autoimmune disease history or systemic immunosuppression excluded patients. This sample was included in a study of OX40 agonist ivuxolimab in advanced cancers. The overall study: At doses from 0.01 to 10 mg/kg, patients were given intravenous ivuxolimab every 2 weeks. Study findings and constraints: Both CD4+ and CD8+ T cell populations in blood had undergone clonal expansion by week 6 at 0.1 to 3.0 mg/kg. Expanded peripheral T cell antigen specificity was not determined.

The CDR3 is made up of 14 amino acids. In germline, CDR1 is MDHEN, CDR2 SYDVKM. V was cut by 4 bases and J by 4 bases, with 13 bases left in between. V is TRBV28 and J is TRBJ1-2; a possible D gene is TRBD1 (6 bases). The sequence came from an adult with an advanced solid tumor such as melanoma, head and neck, liver or kidney cancer. The material sequenced was CD4+ or CD8+ T cells sorted from blood, taken in a trial of the OX40 agonist ivuxolimab. The CDR3 bases are TGTGCCAGCAGTTACGCAGGGGATACCTATGGCTACACCTTC. Encoded protein: CASSYAGDTYGYTF.